The 19 T cell receptor beta chains below come from one sample, sequenced in a study of blood T cell repertoires in COVID-19. Generated by immunoSEQ multiplex PCR, the TCRdb table keeps only in-frame clones and is missing some. The table lists some 22,000 clones, around nine tenths of them singletons. The sequencing input was peripheral blood. The receptors come from a man in his sixties or seventies with COVID-19, enrolled during active disease.

The rearrangement links TRBV7-9 to TRBJ2-3; D is undetermined. This CDR3 contains 16 residues. Germline V lookup: CDR1 SEHNR, CDR2 FQNEAQ (reference sequence). Between the trimmed V and J ends, which lost 8 bases and 0 bases, there was a span of 18 bases. DNA of the CDR3: TGTGCCAGCCAAAACTCCCTGAAAGCTAGCACAGATACGCAGTATTTT. Protein sequence: CASQNSLKASTDTQYF.

The J gene is TRBJ1-2, the V gene TRBV6-6; D remains ambiguous. The V and J ends lost 3 bases and 1 base respectively, with 9 bases between them. The V gene's germline CDR1 is MNHNY and CDR2 SVGAGI (reference sequence). The CDR3 totals 14 residues. CDR3 residues: CASSYSGINYGYTF. CDR3 in DNA: TGTGCCAGCAGTTATTCCGGGATTAACTATGGCTACACCTTC.

V gene TRBV29-1 combines with J gene TRBJ2-1; 11 bases match TRBD2. Trimming removed 1 base from V and 12 bases from J; junction bases left unmatched: 8. Germline V lookup: CDR1 SQVTM, CDR2 ANQGSEA. The CDR3 runs to 14 residues. CDR3 protein: CSVEVLAGAPWQFF. The DNA of the CDR3 is TGCAGCGTTGAAGTACTAGCGGGAGCTCCGTGGCAGTTCTTC.

This clone was found once. V usage is TRBV27 and J usage is TRBJ1-6, with TRBD1 matching over 7 bases. The germline V gene has CDR1 MNHEY and CDR2 SMNVEV (reference sequence). This CDR3 has 14 residues. With 6 bases clipped from V and 5 bases from J, the junction kept 4 bases outside the gene matches. CDR3 region: CASRSGQDNSPLHF. CDR3 in DNA: TGTGCCAGCAGATCCGGACAGGATAATTCACCCCTCCACTTT.

The V gene is TRBV7-9, the J gene TRBJ2-1; D might be TRBD2 (6 bases). The CDR3 extends over 16 amino acids. Trimming pared 5 bases from V and 6 bases from J, leaving 20 bases between. Germline V gene lookup returns CDR1 SEHNR and CDR2 FQNEAQ (reference sequence). CDR3 in amino acids: CASSPRDSPGLNEQFF. The CDR3 bases are TGTGCCAGCAGCCCTCGGGACTCTCCAGGCCTCAATGAGCAGTTCTTC. Variable domain in full (rest from reference TRBV7-9 and TRBJ2-1): DTGVSQNPRHKITKRGQNVTFRCDPISEHNRLYWYRQTLGQGPEFLTYFQNEAQLEKSRLLSDRFSAERPKGSFSTLEIQRTEQGDSAMYLCASSPRDSPGLNEQFFGPGTRLTVL.

V and J are TRBV4-1 and TRBJ2-1; 8 nucleotides agree with TRBD2. Looked up from germline, CDR1 is MGHRA and CDR2 is YSYEKL. The CDR3 runs 15 residues. J gave up 4 bases and V 8 bases, and 10 bases lay outside the gene matches. This chain's CDR3 is CASSTSGRGYNEQFF. CDR3 nucleotides: TGCGCCAGCTCTACCAGCGGGAGAGGATACAATGAGCAGTTCTTC.

The chain joins TRBV6-5 to TRBJ2-5, with 11 nucleotides matching TRBD2. Germline lookup yields CDR1 MNHEY and CDR2 SVGAGI. The CDR3 is made up of 15 amino acids. Trimming cost V 5 bases and J 6 bases; bases outside gene matches: 8. The CDR3 reads CASSPSGGSGKTQYF. CDR3 nucleotides: TGTGCCAGCAGTCCTAGCGGGGGGTCGGGAAAGACCCAGTACTTC.

V is TRBV7-2 and J is TRBJ2-1, with 7 bases aligning to TRBD2. The CDR3 has 14 amino acids. The V gene end was trimmed by 8 bases and the J gene end by 6 bases; junction bases not matched to a gene: 10. Germline CDR1 and CDR2: SGHTA and FQGNSA. CDR3 coding DNA: TGTGCCAGCGCCCTAGGCGGGAGTAGCAATGAGCAGTTCTTC. Residues: CASALGGSSNEQFF.

The chain joins TRBV27 to TRBJ2-7, with unresolved D. The V end was cut by 0 bases, the J end by 2 bases, with 11 bases between. The CDR3 has 15 residues. Germline CDR1 reads MNHEY; CDR2 reads SMNVEV (reference sequence). As DNA, the CDR3 is TGTGCCAGCAGTTTATCGAGGTGGCATACCTACGAGCAGTACTTC. As protein: CASSLSRWHTYEQYF.

The CDR3: CATSDSGTSGRTQQFF. The CDR3 DNA sequence: TGTGCCACCAGTGATTCCGGGACTAGCGGGAGAACCCAGCAGTTCTTC. This chain connects TRBV24-1 to TRBJ2-1, with 14 nucleotides matching TRBD2. V was clipped by 2 bases and J by 11 bases; unmatched bases: 7. The CDR3 has 16 amino acids. Germline assignment: CDR1 KGHDR and CDR2 SFDVKD.

The V call is TRBV4-1, the J call TRBJ1-3, with 7 positions matching TRBD1. The CDR3 length is 15 residues. Germline CDR1 reads MGHRA; CDR2 reads YSYEKL. V lost 4 bases and J lost 4; bases outside the gene matches: 7. DNA for the CDR3: TGCGCCAGCAGCCTCGGGACAGAGGACGGAAACACCATATATTTT. Translated, it gives CASSLGTEDGNTIYF.

V gene TRBV10-1 combines with J gene TRBJ2-1; D might be TRBD2 (7 bases). Per germline, CDR1 WNHNN and CDR2 SYGVQD (reference sequence). The CDR3 runs 15 residues. V was trimmed by 4 bases and J by 4 bases, leaving 14 bases between them. The CDR3 loop is CASSGGREWYNEQFF. DNA for the CDR3: TGCGCCAGCAGTGGGGGGCGGGAGTGGTACAATGAGCAGTTCTTC.

The V and J genes are TRBV6-5 and TRBJ2-7; 9 nucleotides line up with TRBD1. Germline V gene lookup returns CDR1 MNHEY and CDR2 SVGAGI. The CDR3 sequence is 16 residues long. Trimming at V came to 2 bases and at J to 7 bases, leaving 12 bases not matched to a gene. The chain's CDR3 is CASSYGSGQGVGEQYF. The CDR3 bases are TGTGCCAGCAGTTACGGTTCGGGACAGGGTGTCGGTGAGCAGTACTTC.

The chain links TRBV28 to TRBJ2-5, with TRBD2 identical over 14 bases. Germline CDR1 reads MDHEN; CDR2 reads SYDVKM. V gave up 4 bases and J gave up 2 bases; unmatched junction bases: 3. The CDR3 loop spans 16 amino acids. CDR3 nucleotides: TGTGCCAGCAGTTCGGGACTAGCGGGAGCGCAAGAGACCCAGTACTTC. The encoded protein is CASSSGLAGAQETQYF.

The rearrangement links TRBV6-5 to TRBJ1-3; 9 bases map to TRBD1. This CDR3 spans 15 amino acids. From germline, CDR1 is MNHEY and CDR2 SVGAGI. Germline trimming cut 5 bases from V and 4 bases from J; bases unmatched to any gene: 6. The chain's CDR3 is CASSHTGTGGNTIYF. CDR3 bases: TGTGCCAGCAGTCACACCGGGACAGGGGGAAACACCATATATTTT.

J is TRBJ1-5 and V is TRBV6-1, with D unclear. Germline V gene data show CDR1 as MNHNS and CDR2 as SASEGT. The CDR3 loop spans 16 amino acids. V dropped 0 bases and J dropped 4 bases, with 13 bases sitting between them. The CDR3 nucleotides read TGTGCCAGCAGTGAAGCGGTTGGCCCCTCTAATCAGCCCCAGCATTTT. Its translation is CASSEAVGPSNQPQHF.

The chain links TRBV5-1 to TRBJ1-2; a possible D gene is TRBD1 (5 bases). Germline V gene data show CDR1 as SGHRS and CDR2 as YFSETQ. Trimming left V 3 bases short and J 1 base short, with 7 bases between. This CDR3 comprises 13 residues. The CDR3 here is CASSSGGNYGYTF. Here the CDR3 DNA reads TGCGCCAGCAGCTCCGGGGGTAACTATGGCTACACCTTC.

The gene calls are TRBV7-2 and TRBJ2-7; 7 positions agree with TRBD1. The CDR3 is 13 residues long. Germline V CDR1 and CDR2: SGHTA, FQGNSA. V gave up 1 base and J gave up 6 bases; unmatched junction bases: 3. The CDR3 nucleotides are TGTGCCAGCAGCTTAGGGCCAGGGGGCGAGCAGTACTTC. Protein sequence: CASSLGPGGEQYF.

The CDR3, as DNA: TGTGCCAGCAGCTTAGCGCAGAACCCTTGGACCCAGTACTTC. Amino acids: CASSLAQNPWTQYF. The chain carries TRBV7-2 and TRBJ2-5; D call uncertain. Germline CDR1 is SGHTA and CDR2 is FQGNSA. The V end lost 0 bases, the J end lost 7 bases, and 12 bases lay between the germline ends. The CDR3 extends over 14 amino acids.